This T cell receptor beta chain comes out of a study of blood T cells in healthy people across ages. It was with a sample-barcoded 5' primer and a J-beta primer mix that a second PCR of roughly 7 to 12 cycles was run. In TCRdb, the 5' RACE reads were re-called with MiXCR into one record per CDR3 protein. The table has about 1.6 million distinct CDR3 sequences, around 36% seen once. The study's findings and limits: Bulk PBMC profiling left naive and antigen-experienced comparisons inconclusive.

This clonotype was seen a handful of times. What it recognizes is unknown. CDR1 is SGHRS and CDR2 is YFSETQ in the germline V gene. V lost 0 bases to trimming and J lost 7 bases, with 11 bases between them. This CDR3 is 14 amino acids long. This clonotype originated in a woman in her thirties in good health. What was sequenced was blood. The chain uses TRBV5-1 and TRBJ2-1; D remains ambiguous. The CDR3 DNA is TGCGCCAGCAGCTTGGCTGGCGGTGTGAATGAGCAGTTCTTC. Its translation is CASSLAGGVNEQFF.